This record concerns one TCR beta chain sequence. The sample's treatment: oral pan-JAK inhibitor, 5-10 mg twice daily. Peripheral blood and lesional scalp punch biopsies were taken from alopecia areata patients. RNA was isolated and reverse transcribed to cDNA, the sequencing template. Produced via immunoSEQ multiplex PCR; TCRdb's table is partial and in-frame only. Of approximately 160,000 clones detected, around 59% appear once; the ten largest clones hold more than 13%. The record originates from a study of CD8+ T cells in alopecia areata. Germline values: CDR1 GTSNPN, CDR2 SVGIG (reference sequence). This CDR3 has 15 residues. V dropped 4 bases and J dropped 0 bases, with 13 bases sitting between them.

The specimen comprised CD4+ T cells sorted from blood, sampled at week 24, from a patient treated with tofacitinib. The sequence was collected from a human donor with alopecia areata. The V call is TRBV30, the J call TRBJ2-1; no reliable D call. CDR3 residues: CAWNTARHSYNEQFF. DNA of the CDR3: TGTGCCTGGAATACGGCAAGACACTCCTACAATGAGCAGTTCTTC.